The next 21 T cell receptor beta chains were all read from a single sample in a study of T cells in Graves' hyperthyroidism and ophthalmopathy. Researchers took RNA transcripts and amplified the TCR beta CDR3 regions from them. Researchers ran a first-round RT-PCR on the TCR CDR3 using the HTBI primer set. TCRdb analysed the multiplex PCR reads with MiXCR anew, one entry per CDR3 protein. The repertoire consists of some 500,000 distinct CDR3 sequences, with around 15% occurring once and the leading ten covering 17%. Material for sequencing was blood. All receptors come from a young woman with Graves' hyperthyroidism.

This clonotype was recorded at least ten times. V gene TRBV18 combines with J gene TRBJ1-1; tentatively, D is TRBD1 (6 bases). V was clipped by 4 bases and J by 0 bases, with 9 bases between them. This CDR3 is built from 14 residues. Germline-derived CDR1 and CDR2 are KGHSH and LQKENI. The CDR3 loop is CASSLGHMNTEAFF. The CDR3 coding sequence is TGTGCCAGCTCACTGGGACATATGAACACTGAAGCTTTCTTT.

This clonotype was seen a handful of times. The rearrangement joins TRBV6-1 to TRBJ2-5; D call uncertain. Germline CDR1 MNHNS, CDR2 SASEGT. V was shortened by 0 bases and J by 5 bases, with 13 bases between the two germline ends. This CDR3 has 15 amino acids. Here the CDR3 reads CASSEAWTFRETQYF. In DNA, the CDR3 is TGTGCCAGCAGTGAAGCTTGGACCTTTAGGGAGACCCAGTACTTC.

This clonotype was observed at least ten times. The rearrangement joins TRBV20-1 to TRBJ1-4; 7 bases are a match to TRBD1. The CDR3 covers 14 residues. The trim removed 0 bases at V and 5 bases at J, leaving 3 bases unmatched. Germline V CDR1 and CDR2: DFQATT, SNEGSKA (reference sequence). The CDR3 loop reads CSARDRGGNEKLFF. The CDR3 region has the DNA TGCAGTGCTAGAGACAGGGGGGGAAATGAAAAACTGTTTTTT.

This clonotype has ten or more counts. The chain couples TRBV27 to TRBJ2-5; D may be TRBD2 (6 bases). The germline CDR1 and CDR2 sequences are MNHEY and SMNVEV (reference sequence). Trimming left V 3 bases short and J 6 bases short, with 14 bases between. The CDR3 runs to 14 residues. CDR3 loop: CASSFGGERQTQYF. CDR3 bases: TGTGCCAGCAGTTTCGGGGGAGAAAGGCAGACCCAGTACTTC.

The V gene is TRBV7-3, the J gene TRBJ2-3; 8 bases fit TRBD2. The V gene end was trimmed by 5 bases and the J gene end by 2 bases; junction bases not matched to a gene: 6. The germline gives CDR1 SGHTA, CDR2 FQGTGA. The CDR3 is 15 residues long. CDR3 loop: CASSPQAGVTDTQYF. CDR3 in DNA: TGTGCCAGCAGCCCCCAAGCGGGGGTCACAGATACGCAGTATTTT. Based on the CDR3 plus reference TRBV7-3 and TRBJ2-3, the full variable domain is GAGVSQTPSNKVTEKGKYVELRCDPISGHTALYWYRQSLGQGPEFLIYFQGTGAADDSGLPNDRFFAVRPEGSVSTLKIQRTERGDSAVYLCASSPQAGVTDTQYFGPGTRLTVL.

In nucleotides, the CDR3 is TGTGCCAGCAGTGAACCGCGGGGTCTTGCGAACACCGGGGAGCTGTTTTTT. Its protein product is CASSEPRGLANTGELFF. The V gene is TRBV6-1, the J gene TRBJ2-2; TRBD2 might be the D (6 bases). The germline gives CDR1 MNHNS, CDR2 SASEGT. The CDR3 is 17 amino acids. V lost 2 bases to trimming and J lost 0 bases, with 13 bases between them.

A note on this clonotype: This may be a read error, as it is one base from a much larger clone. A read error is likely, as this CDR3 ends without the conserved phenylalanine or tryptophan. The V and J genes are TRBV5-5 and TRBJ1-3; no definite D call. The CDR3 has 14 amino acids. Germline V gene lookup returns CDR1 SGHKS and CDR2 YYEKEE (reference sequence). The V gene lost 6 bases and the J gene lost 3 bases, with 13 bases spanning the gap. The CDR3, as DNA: TGTGCCAGCATGAGTTTCTCGGGTGGAAACACCATATATTTG. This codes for CASMSFSGGNTIYL.

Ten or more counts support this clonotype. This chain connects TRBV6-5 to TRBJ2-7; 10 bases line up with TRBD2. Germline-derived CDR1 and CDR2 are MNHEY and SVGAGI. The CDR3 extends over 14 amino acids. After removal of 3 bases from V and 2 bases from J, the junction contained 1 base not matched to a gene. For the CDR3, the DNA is TGTGCCAGCAGTTATACTAGCGGGGCCTACGAGCAGTACTTC. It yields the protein CASSYTSGAYEQYF.

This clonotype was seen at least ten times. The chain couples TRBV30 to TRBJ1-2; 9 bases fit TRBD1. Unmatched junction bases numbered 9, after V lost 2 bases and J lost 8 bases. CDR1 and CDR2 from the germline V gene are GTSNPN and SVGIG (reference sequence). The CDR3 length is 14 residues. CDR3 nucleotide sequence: TGTGCCTGGAGTCCGATGGGACAGGGAGAAGGCTACACCTTC. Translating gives CAWSPMGQGEGYTF.

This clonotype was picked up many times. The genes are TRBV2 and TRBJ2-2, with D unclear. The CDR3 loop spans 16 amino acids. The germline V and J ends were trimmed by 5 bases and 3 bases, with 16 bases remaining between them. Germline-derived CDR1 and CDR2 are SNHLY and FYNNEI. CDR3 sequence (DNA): TGTGCCAGCAGTTTCATGGTCCCCCAGGACACCGGGGAGCTGTTTTTT. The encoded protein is CASSFMVPQDTGELFF. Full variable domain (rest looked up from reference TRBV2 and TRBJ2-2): EPEVTQTPSHQVTQMGQEVILRCVPISNHLYFYWYRQILGQKVEFLVSFYNNEISEKSEIFDDQFSVERPDGSNFTLKIRSTKLEDSAMYFCASSFMVPQDTGELFFGEGSRLTVL.

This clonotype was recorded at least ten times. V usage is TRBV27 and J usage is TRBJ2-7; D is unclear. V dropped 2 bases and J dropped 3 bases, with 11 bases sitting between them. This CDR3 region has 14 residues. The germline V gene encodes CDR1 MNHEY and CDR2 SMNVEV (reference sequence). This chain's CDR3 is CASSLSPSNYEQYF. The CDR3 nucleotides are TGTGCCAGCAGTTTAAGCCCCTCCAACTACGAGCAGTACTTC.

Written as DNA, the CDR3 is TGTGCCAGCTCACCACGGACGGATGGCTCCTACAATGAGCAGTTCTTC. It codes for CASSPRTDGSYNEQFF. This chain joins TRBV18 and TRBJ2-1; D unclear. In germline, CDR1 is KGHSH, CDR2 LQKENI. V lost 1 base and J 0 bases, leaving 10 bases between the germline ends. The CDR3 contains 16 residues.

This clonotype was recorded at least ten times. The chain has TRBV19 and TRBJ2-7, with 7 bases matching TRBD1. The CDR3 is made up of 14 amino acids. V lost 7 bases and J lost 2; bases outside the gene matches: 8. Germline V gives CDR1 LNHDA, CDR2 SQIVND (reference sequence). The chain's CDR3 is CASTLTGTAYEQYF. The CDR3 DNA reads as TGTGCCAGTACATTAACCGGGACAGCCTACGAGCAGTACTTC.

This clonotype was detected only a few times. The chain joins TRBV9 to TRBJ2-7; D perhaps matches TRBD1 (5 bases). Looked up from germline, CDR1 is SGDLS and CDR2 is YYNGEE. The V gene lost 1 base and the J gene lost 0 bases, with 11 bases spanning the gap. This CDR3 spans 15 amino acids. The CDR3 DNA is TGTGCCAGCAGCGTATCTGGGGCCAGCTCCTACGAGCAGTACTTC. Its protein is CASSVSGASSYEQYF.

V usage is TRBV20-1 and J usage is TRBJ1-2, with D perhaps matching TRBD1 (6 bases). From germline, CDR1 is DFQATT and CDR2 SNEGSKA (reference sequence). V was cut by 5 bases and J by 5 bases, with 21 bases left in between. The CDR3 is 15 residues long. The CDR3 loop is CSARYQGRGGYGYTF. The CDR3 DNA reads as TGCAGTGCTCGTTATCAGGGAAGAGGGGGATATGGCTACACCTTC.

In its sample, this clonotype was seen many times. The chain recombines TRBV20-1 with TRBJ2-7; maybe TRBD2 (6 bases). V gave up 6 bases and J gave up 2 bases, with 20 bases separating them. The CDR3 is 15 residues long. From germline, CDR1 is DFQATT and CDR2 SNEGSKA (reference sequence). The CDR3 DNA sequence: TGCAGTGCCTGGGTGGTTCGGGGGAGGACCTACGAGCAGTACGTC. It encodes CSAWVVRGRTYEQYV.

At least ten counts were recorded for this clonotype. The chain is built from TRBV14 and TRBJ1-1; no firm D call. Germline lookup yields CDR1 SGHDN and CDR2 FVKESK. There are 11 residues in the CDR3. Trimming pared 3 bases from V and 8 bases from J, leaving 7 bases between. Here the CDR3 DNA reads TGTGCCAGCAGCCACCGAACCGAAGCTTTCTTT. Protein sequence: CASSHRTEAFF.

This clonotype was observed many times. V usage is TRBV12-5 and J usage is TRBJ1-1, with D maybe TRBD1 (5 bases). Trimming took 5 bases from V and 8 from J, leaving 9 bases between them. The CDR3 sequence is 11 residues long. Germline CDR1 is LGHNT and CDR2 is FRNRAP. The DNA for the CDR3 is TGTGCTAGTGGTCACCACAGGGAAGCTTTCTTT. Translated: CASGHHREAFF. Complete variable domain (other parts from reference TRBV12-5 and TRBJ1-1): DARVTQTPRHKVTEMGQEVTMRCQPILGHNTVFWYRQTMMQGLELLAYFRNRAPLDDSGMPKDRFSAEMPDATLATLKIQPSEPRDSAVYFCASGHHREAFFGQGTRLTVV.

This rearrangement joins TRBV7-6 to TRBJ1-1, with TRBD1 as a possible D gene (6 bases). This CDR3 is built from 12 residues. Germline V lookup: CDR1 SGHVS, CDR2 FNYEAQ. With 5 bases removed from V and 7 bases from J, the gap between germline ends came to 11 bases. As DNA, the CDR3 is TGTGCCAGCAGCGGATGGACAGATGAAGCTTTCTTT. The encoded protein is CASSGWTDEAFF. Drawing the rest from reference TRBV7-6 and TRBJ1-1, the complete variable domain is GAGVSQSPRYKVTKRGQDVALRCDPISGHVSLYWYRQALGQGPEFLTYFNYEAQQDKSGLPNDRFSAERPEGSISTLTIQRTEQRDSAMYRCASSGWTDEAFFGQGTRLTVV.

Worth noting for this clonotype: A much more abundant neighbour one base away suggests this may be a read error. CDR3 residues: CTSSLLGTVNSGNTIYF. CDR3 sequence (DNA): TGTACCAGCAGCTTACTAGGGACGGTTAACTCTGGAAACACCATATATTTT. The chain employs TRBV7-8 and TRBJ1-3; the D gene is possibly TRBD1 (5 bases). CDR1 is SGHVS, CDR2 FQNEAQ, per germline. This CDR3 spans 17 amino acids.

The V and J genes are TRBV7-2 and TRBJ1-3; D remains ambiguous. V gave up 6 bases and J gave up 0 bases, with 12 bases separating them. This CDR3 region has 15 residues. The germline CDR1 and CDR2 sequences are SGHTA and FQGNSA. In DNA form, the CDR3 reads TGTGCCAGCAGAACCTCAAGGCGCTCTGGAAACACCATATATTTT. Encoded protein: CASRTSRRSGNTIYF.